Presented here are 10 T cell receptor beta chains from one specimen sequenced in a study of blood T cell repertoires in COVID-19. TCRdb's table, derived via immunoSEQ multiplex PCR, lists solely in-frame clones and lacks some. The data hold around 110,000 clones, with 90% observed a single time. Sequenced input: peripheral blood. The origin of the receptors is a human donor with active COVID-19. The donor label of this sample is uncertain.

This clone has only one observation. The V call is TRBV2, the J call TRBJ2-7; perhaps TRBD1 as D (6 bases). V lost 7 bases and J lost 11, with 15 bases in between. From germline, CDR1 is SNHLY and CDR2 FYNNEI. This CDR3 has 11 amino acids. The CDR3 sequence is CASNSLSGEYF. In DNA, the CDR3 is TGTGCCAGCAACTCGTTGTCAGGGGAGTACTTC.

The chain links TRBV7-9 to TRBJ2-5, with a possible D match to TRBD1 (6 bases). V gave up 5 bases and J gave up 1 base, with 14 bases separating them. The CDR3 loop spans 15 amino acids. Germline V gene data show CDR1 as SEHNR and CDR2 as FQNEAQ (reference sequence). CDR3 DNA: TGTGCCAGCAGCCCCGGTAGGGGGTCCCAAGAGACCCAGTACTTC. Its translation: CASSPGRGSQETQYF.

This clone came up many times. This chain uses TRBV18 with TRBJ1-2; D ambiguous. The V end was cut by 2 bases, the J end by 2 bases, with 15 bases between. Germline V gene lookup returns CDR1 KGHSH and CDR2 LQKENI. This CDR3 has 16 residues. CDR3 in amino acids: CASSPALRDTNYGYTF. In nucleotides, the CDR3 is TGTGCCAGCTCACCAGCATTGAGAGACACCAACTATGGCTACACCTTC.

J is TRBJ2-1 and V is TRBV4-3; 7 positions agree with TRBD1. This CDR3 has 17 residues. V shed 0 bases and J 3 bases; nucleotides not matched to a gene: 8. Germline CDR1 and CDR2: LGHNA and YSLEER. Here the CDR3 DNA reads TGCGCCAGCAGCCAAGATGTTCCGGGACAGTTCTACAATGAGCAGTTCTTC. Translating gives CASSQDVPGQFYNEQFF.

The CDR3 reads CASALAGGLHSTDTQYF. The CDR3 DNA reads as TGCGCCAGTGCGCTAGCGGGGGGCCTACACAGCACAGATACGCAGTATTTT. The chain uses TRBV5-1 and TRBJ2-3, with 11 bases fitting TRBD2. With V trimmed by 8 bases and J by 0 bases, 11 bases remained unmatched. The CDR3 extends over 17 amino acids. Germline V lookup: CDR1 SGHRS, CDR2 YFSETQ.

V gene TRBV19 combines with J gene TRBJ2-3; D not certain. In germline, CDR1 is LNHDA, CDR2 SQIVND (reference sequence). V lost 7 bases to trimming and J lost 5 bases, with 16 bases between them. The CDR3 covers 14 residues. For the CDR3, the DNA is TGTGCCAGTAATACTGCTCTACTTGGAGATACGCAGTATTTT. Translating gives CASNTALLGDTQYF.

For the CDR3, the DNA is TGTGCCAGCAGTTACGTATTTCAAGAGACCCAGTACTTC. It codes for CASSYVFQETQYF. This chain uses TRBV6-5 with TRBJ2-5; D unresolved. The V gene's germline CDR1 is MNHEY and CDR2 SVGAGI. The germline V and J ends were trimmed by 2 bases and 2 bases, with 6 bases remaining between them. The CDR3 is made up of 13 amino acids.

The CDR3 spells CASSLGGDYEQYF. As DNA, the CDR3 is TGTGCCAGCAGCTTAGGCGGAGACTACGAGCAGTACTTC. This sequence joins TRBV7-2 and TRBJ2-7; D remains ambiguous. The CDR3 sequence is 13 residues long. The V gene's germline CDR1 is SGHTA and CDR2 FQGNSA. Deletions cut 1 base from V and 3 bases from J, with 7 bases between. Variable domain in full (rest from reference TRBV7-2 and TRBJ2-7): GAGVSQSPSNKVTEKGKDVELRCDPISGHTALYWYRQSLGQGLEFLIYFQGNSAPDKSGLPSDRFSAERTGGSVSTLTIQRTQQEDSAVYLCASSLGGDYEQYFGPGTRLTVT.

The CDR3 nucleotides read TGTGCCAGCAGCCGAGGACAGATACCTCTCCGGGGCTACGAGCAGTACTTC. Translated, it gives CASSRGQIPLRGYEQYF. The rearrangement uses TRBV27 and TRBJ2-7; weak D call: TRBD1 (6 bases). Germline-derived CDR1 and CDR2 are MNHEY and SMNVEV (reference sequence). The V and J ends lost 6 bases and 3 bases respectively, with 24 bases between them. The CDR3 consists of 17 residues.

The genes are TRBV7-2 and TRBJ2-5, with D possibly TRBD2 on 7 matching bases. Germline V gene sequence: CDR1 SGHTA, CDR2 FQGNSA. The CDR3 is 14 amino acids. V lost 3 bases and J lost 5, with 13 bases in between. The CDR3 reads CASSLGGGRETQYF. The CDR3 nucleotides read TGTGCCAGCAGCTTGGGGGGGGGCCGGGAGACCCAGTACTTC.